The 24 T cell receptor beta chains below all came from one sample that was sequenced in a study of T cell responses to AZD1222 COVID-19 vaccine. Produced via immunoSEQ multiplex PCR; TCRdb's table is partial and in-frame only. The data contain about 120,000 clones, about 90% of them singletons. The source was peripheral blood, collected on day 0 of AZD1222 vaccination. These receptors were collected from an adult in good health.

V and J are TRBV19 and TRBJ1-1; TRBD1 agrees at 8 bases. Germline V gives CDR1 LNHDA, CDR2 SQIVND (reference sequence). This CDR3 comprises 17 residues. V was pared by 3 bases and J by 3 bases, with 12 bases of the junction left unmatched. The CDR3 DNA follows: TGTGCCAGTAGTATTCAACCCCAGGGGGCGCGGGACACTGAAGCTTTCTTT. This gives the protein CASSIQPQGARDTEAFF.

This clone was observed a few times. The rearrangement joins TRBV6-5 to TRBJ2-5, with 8 bases lining up with TRBD1. Germline-derived CDR1 and CDR2 are MNHEY and SVGAGI. The CDR3 extends over 15 amino acids. J lost 7 bases, V lost 7 bases, and 14 bases had no gene match. The CDR3 reads CASIITSGGAGTQYF. The CDR3 region has the DNA TGTGCCAGCATTATTACTTCAGGGGGCGCCGGGACCCAGTACTTC.

This clone was seen only once. CDR3 loop: CASRYHNTEAFF. DNA of the CDR3: TGTGCCAGCAGGTATCATAACACTGAAGCTTTCTTT. V gene TRBV12-3 or TRBV12-4 combines with J gene TRBJ1-1; D unresolved. V was cut by 6 bases and J by 2 bases, with 7 bases left in between. The CDR3 runs to 12 residues.

This chain links TRBV10-1 with TRBJ2-5; TRBD2 aligns across 7 bases. Per the germline V gene, CDR1 is WNHNN and CDR2 is SYGVQD (reference sequence). V shed 3 bases, J shed 5 bases, and the junction held 9 bases outside the gene matches. This CDR3 spans 15 amino acids. The chain's CDR3 is CASSECGTKEETQYF. The CDR3 nucleotides read TGCGCCAGCAGTGAATGCGGGACTAAGGAGGAGACCCAGTACTTC.

The chain recombines TRBV27 with TRBJ2-7; D may be TRBD2 (6 bases). This CDR3 has 16 amino acids. Germline V gene sequence: CDR1 MNHEY, CDR2 SMNVEV (reference sequence). The ends were cut back, 7 bases at V and 2 bases at J, with 21 bases in the middle. CDR3 in amino acids: CASTRAGEVNPYEQYF. CDR3 DNA sequence: TGTGCCAGCACTCGGGCCGGGGAGGTAAATCCCTACGAGCAGTACTTC.

The V and J genes are TRBV4-2 and TRBJ2-1, with 8 nucleotides matching TRBD1. Germline V gene sequence: CDR1 LGHNA, CDR2 YNFKEQ. The CDR3 spans 17 residues. Losses at the gene ends were 3 bases for V and 0 bases for J; bases not matched to a gene: 7. CDR3 coding DNA: TGTGCCAGCAGCCACCAGGGGGCCCGAAGCTCCTACAATGAGCAGTTCTTC. This sequence encodes CASSHQGARSSYNEQFF.

This CDR3 reads CASSFVQVDSPLHF. DNA of the CDR3: TGTGCCAGCAGCTTCGTACAGGTGGATTCACCCCTCCACTTT. V is TRBV5-6 and J is TRBJ1-6; possible D gene TRBD1, 5 bases. V was shortened by 2 bases and J by 8 bases, with 11 bases between the two germline ends. The CDR3 runs 14 residues. CDR1 SGHDT and CDR2 YYEEEE come from the germline V gene.

The gene calls are TRBV5-1 and TRBJ2-3, with D perhaps TRBD1 or TRBD2 (5 bases each). Germline CDR1 and CDR2: SGHRS and YFSETQ. With 6 bases removed from V and 2 bases from J, the gap between germline ends came to 13 bases. The CDR3 has 14 residues. Here the CDR3 reads CASKRDGITDTQYF. In DNA form, the CDR3 reads TGCGCCAGCAAAAGGGACGGAATCACAGATACGCAGTATTTT.

The chain links TRBV6-1 to TRBJ1-6; 8 bases fit TRBD1. The CDR3 runs 15 residues. J was trimmed by 6 bases and V by 2 bases; bases with no gene match: 3. Per the germline V gene, CDR1 is MNHNS and CDR2 is SASEGT. CDR3 region: CASSEMTGVNSPLHF. DNA of the CDR3: TGTGCCAGCAGTGAAATGACAGGGGTTAATTCACCCCTCCACTTT.

The sample holds a few counts of this clone. The chain carries TRBV19 and TRBJ1-2, with 10 nucleotides matching TRBD1. The length of the CDR3 is 16 residues. V shed 5 bases and J 2 bases; nucleotides not matched to a gene: 8. Germline V lookup: CDR1 LNHDA, CDR2 SQIVND (reference sequence). CDR3 nucleotide sequence: TGTGCCAGTAGTCCCCAGACAGGGGGCCCAAACTATGGCTACACCTTC. The encoded protein is CASSPQTGGPNYGYTF.

The genes are TRBV9 and TRBJ2-2; TRBD2 is a possible D gene (6 bases). The CDR3 extends over 14 amino acids. Germline CDR1 reads SGDLS; CDR2 reads YYNGEE. V was pared by 6 bases and J by 0 bases, with 9 bases between. The CDR3 DNA reads TGTGCCAGCATGCGGGGCCCGAACACCGGGGAGCTGTTTTTT. This gives the protein CASMRGPNTGELFF.

This chain joins TRBV5-4 and TRBJ1-1; possible D gene TRBD1, 6 bases. Germline CDR1 reads SGHNT; CDR2 reads YYREEE (reference sequence). The CDR3 is 15 amino acids. V lost 0 bases to trimming and J lost 1 base, with 10 bases between them. This CDR3 is CASSLEEGGNTEAFF. For the CDR3, the DNA is TGTGCCAGCAGCTTGGAAGAGGGGGGGAACACTGAAGCTTTCTTT.

The chain employs TRBV28 and TRBJ1-1; D unresolved. V lost 9 bases to trimming and J lost 0 bases, with 5 bases between them. This CDR3 comprises 11 residues. CDR1 MDHEN and CDR2 SYDVKM come from the germline V gene. The CDR3 spells CASLLNTEAFF. The CDR3 nucleotides read TGTGCCAGTCTATTGAACACTGAAGCTTTCTTT.

V is TRBV10-1 and J is TRBJ2-1, with 7 positions matching TRBD1. V dropped 7 bases and J dropped 4; count of bases not matched to a gene: 7. Germline V gene data show CDR1 as WNHNN and CDR2 as SYGVQD (reference sequence). CDR3 size: 14 residues. The CDR3 spells CASKPGTEYNEQFF. The CDR3 bases are TGCGCCAGCAAACCCGGGACAGAGTACAATGAGCAGTTCTTC.

The chain uses TRBV27 and TRBJ2-3; a weak D match, TRBD2 (6 bases). Germline V gives CDR1 MNHEY, CDR2 SMNVEV (reference sequence). The CDR3 has 13 amino acids. V was shortened by 5 bases and J by 8 bases, with 14 bases between the two germline ends. The CDR3 region has the DNA TGTGCCAGCAGTCCGGGGGACGGGGCTACGCAGTATTTT. Translated: CASSPGDGATQYF.

J is TRBJ1-5 and V is TRBV24-1; possibly TRBD1 for D (5 bases). The V gene lost 0 bases and the J gene lost 7 bases, with 6 bases spanning the gap. The CDR3 totals 13 residues. CDR1 and CDR2 (germline): KGHDR, SFDVKD. The CDR3 region has the DNA TGTGCCACCAGTGATTTGGGGGGACAGCCCCAGCATTTT. Translation gives CATSDLGGQPQHF.

This chain links TRBV27 with TRBJ1-5; 8 bases line up with TRBD1. With V trimmed by 3 bases and J by 3 bases, 10 bases remained unmatched. The CDR3 is 17 residues long. Germline V gene data show CDR1 as MNHEY and CDR2 as SMNVEV (reference sequence). The CDR3 sequence: CASSFLTGQVINQPQHF. In nucleotides, the CDR3 is TGTGCCAGCAGTTTCCTCACGGGACAGGTAATCAATCAGCCCCAGCATTTT.

The rearrangement joins TRBV5-4 to TRBJ2-3, with TRBD2 matching over 11 bases. V trimming: 0 bases; J trimming: 5 bases; junction bases outside the gene matches: 5. CDR1 is SGHNT, CDR2 YYREEE, per germline (reference sequence). The CDR3 totals 16 residues. The CDR3 reads CASSLVSGGVEDTQYF. The CDR3 DNA reads TGTGCCAGCAGCTTGGTTAGCGGGGGGGTAGAAGATACGCAGTATTTT.

The V call is TRBV28, the J call TRBJ2-1; D uncertain. The germline CDR1 and CDR2 sequences are MDHEN and SYDVKM. CDR3 size: 16 residues. V was pared by 5 bases and J by 0 bases, with 14 bases between. CDR3 loop: CASSLTGLSSYNEQFF. CDR3 in DNA: TGTGCCAGCAGTCTAACCGGGCTTAGCTCCTACAATGAGCAGTTCTTC.

This clone was recorded once. The chain combines TRBV28 with TRBJ2-2; 10 nucleotides agree with TRBD2. The CDR3 sequence is 15 residues long. The V gene end was trimmed by 6 bases and the J gene end by 1 base; junction bases not matched to a gene: 2. Germline lookup yields CDR1 MDHEN and CDR2 SYDVKM. In DNA, the CDR3 is TGTGCCAGCAGGGTAGCGGGGGGGAACACCGGGGAGCTGTTTTTT. Its translation is CASRVAGGNTGELFF.

The chain couples TRBV7-9 to TRBJ2-7; D assignment may be TRBD1 or TRBD2 (5 bases each). V shed 5 bases and J shed 3 bases, with 14 bases lying between them. Germline V gives CDR1 SEHNR, CDR2 FQNEAQ (reference sequence). The CDR3 runs to 14 residues. The CDR3 nucleotides are TGTGCCAGCAGCCGATTGGGACGAAACTACGAGCAGTACTTC. This encodes CASSRLGRNYEQYF.

The V gene is TRBV27, the J gene TRBJ1-5, with 10 bases aligning to TRBD1. CDR1 is MNHEY and CDR2 is SMNVEV in the germline V gene (reference sequence). The CDR3 covers 14 residues. The V segment lost 4 bases and the J segment 7 bases; nucleotides outside the gene matches: 4. For the CDR3, the DNA is TGTGCCAGCAGTTCCGGGACAGGGGTCCAGCCCCAGCATTTT. Translating gives CASSSGTGVQPQHF.

V usage is TRBV7-9 and J usage is TRBJ1-1, with a tentative D call TRBD1 (6 bases). Trimming pared 5 bases from V and 1 base from J, leaving 14 bases between. In germline, CDR1 is SEHNR, CDR2 FQNEAQ (reference sequence). CDR3 length: 15 amino acids. For the CDR3, the DNA is TGTGCCAGCAGCATTCACAGGGTCGGGAACACTGAAGCTTTCTTT. It yields the protein CASSIHRVGNTEAFF.

J is TRBJ1-5 and V is TRBV28, with TRBD1 identical over 10 bases. The junction had 8 bases not matched to a gene; V was cut back by 5 bases and J by 7 bases. CDR1 is MDHEN, CDR2 SYDVKM, per germline. The CDR3 has 15 amino acids. This CDR3 reads CASSLPGQGKQPQHF. The CDR3 DNA follows: TGTGCCAGCAGTCTCCCGGGACAGGGGAAACAGCCCCAGCATTTT. The whole variable domain, filled in from reference TRBV28 and TRBJ1-5, reads DVKVTQSSRYLVKRTGEKVFLECVQDMDHENMFWYRQDPGLGLRLIYFSYDVKMKEKGDIPEGYSVSREKKERFSLILESASTNQTSMYLCASSLPGQGKQPQHFGDGTRLSIL.